The sequence of this T cell receptor beta chain was determined in a study of T-cell reconstitution after alpha-beta-depleted transplantation in children. General study findings and limits: When one year had passed after transplant, most T-cell counts and diversity came from newly produced T cells. Where some patients showed high TCRbeta diversity at day 60, it came from recipient T cells and thymic progenitors that had survived. Several hundred expanded graft clones reportedly gave rise to the alpha-beta T cells present about two months after transplant.

With regard to this clonotype: Antigen unknown.

The germline gives CDR1 LNHDA, CDR2 SQIVND (reference sequence). The CDR3 runs 14 residues. V was pared by 4 bases and J by 0 bases, with 4 bases between. Unique molecular identifiers were incorporated during preparation of the TCRbeta library. Using its own MiXCR run on the PCR reads, TCRdb lists one record per CDR3 protein. The table lists roughly 670,000 distinct CDR3 sequences, around 14% of them singletons. The chain has TRBV19 and TRBJ2-6; D is undetermined. This receptor was identified in a girl aged 2 to 10 with congenital amegakaryocytic thrombocytopenia, due to receive a stem cell transplant. The source material was PBMCs, sampled before TCRalphabeta/CD19-depleted stem cell transplant. This CDR3 reads CASSKGSGANVLTF. For the CDR3, the DNA is TGTGCCAGTAGTAAGGGCTCTGGGGCCAACGTCCTGACTTTC. Combining the CDR3 with reference TRBV19 and TRBJ2-6 gives the whole variable domain DGGITQSPKYLFRKEGQNVTLSCEQNLNHDAMYWYRQDPGQGLRLIYYSQIVNDFQKGDIAEGYSVSREKKESFPLTVTSAQKNPTAFYLCASSKGSGANVLTFGAGSRLTVL.